This TCR beta chain was captured in a study of T cell changes during pregnancy in multiple sclerosis. Sequencing used immunoSEQ multiplex PCR; TCRdb keeps in-frame clones, though not all of them. This sample carries fewer than 85,000 clones, about 94% of them seen once, and the ten largest clones take more than 2%. Sample: peripheral blood, taken in the third trimester of pregnancy. The sequence was collected from a female donor with multiple sclerosis, enrolled in a pregnancy study.

As DNA, the CDR3 is TGCAGTGCCGGAGTTTACAATGAGCAGTTCTTC. Encoded protein: CSAGVYNEQFF. The rearrangement links TRBV20-1 to TRBJ2-1, with D uncertain. The length of the CDR3 is 11 residues. V lost 6 bases to trimming and J lost 4 bases, with 7 bases between them. CDR1 is DFQATT, CDR2 SNEGSKA, per germline (reference sequence).